The rows below give T cell receptor beta chains drawn from one sample of a study of blood T cell repertoires in COVID-19. Only in-frame clones appear in the TCRdb table, and some are missing; sequencing was by immunoSEQ multiplex PCR. The sample records about 120,000 clones, less than 75% being singletons. The specimen was peripheral blood. The receptors were sampled from a human donor with acute or convalescent COVID-19. The donor label of this sample is uncertain. The conserved cysteine and the conserved F or W are not part of the CDR3 here.

j_call | v_call | cdr3_aa
TRBJ2-5 | TRBV7-9 | ASSLYPEETQY
TRBJ2-1 | TRBV5-1 | ASSLPSGGYNEQF
TRBJ2-7 | TRBV6-5 | ASSLRDSIYEQY
TRBJ1-4 | TRBV25-1 | ASRDSGGDANEKLF
TRBJ1-2 | TRBV9 | ASSVDRDYGYT
TRBJ2-5 | TRBV2 | ASSRQQASGETQY
TRBJ2-1 | TRBV20-1 | SAWTGSEQF
TRBJ2-1 | TRBV19 | ATKRGLADPSYNEQF
TRBJ1-2 | TRBV21-1 | ASSKVAGKDGYT
TRBJ2-7 | TRBV5-1 | ASSHHGRGKTYEQY
TRBJ1-2 | TRBV6-5 | ASSYHSGRGGYGYT
TRBJ1-3 | TRBV3-1/TRBV3-2 | ASSQLETGGAYSGNTIY
TRBJ1-1 | TRBV11-2 | ASSPIAGKAF
TRBJ2-5 | TRBV5-1 | ASSLEAGRGQETQY
TRBJ2-7 | TRBV6-5 | ASSYPGRDEQY
TRBJ2-2 | TRBV7-8 | ASSSGLAGASGTGELF
TRBJ2-7 | TRBV5-6 | ASSPRSYYEQY
TRBJ2-5 | TRBV28 | ASSFNSGVQETQY
TRBJ2-2 | TRBV29-1 | SGRRPTGELF
TRBJ1-4 | TRBV6-5 | ASSRREQNNEKLF
TRBJ2-2 | TRBV6-5 | ASSTRRSWELF
TRBJ1-1 | TRBV6-1 | ASSEQGRKGYTEAF
TRBJ2-1 | TRBV7-2 | ASSLEARTSYNEQF
TRBJ1-4 | TRBV28 | ASSRPTGGVSEKLF
TRBJ2-2 | TRBV30 | AWSVPGPARELF
TRBJ1-4 | TRBV6-5 | ASSPTGDGEKLF
TRBJ1-1 | TRBV7-9 | ASSYLQGTEAF
TRBJ2-3 | TRBV4-1 | ASSQDARDTQY
TRBJ1-2 | TRBV7-9 | ASRPTENYGYT
TRBJ2-4 | TRBV29-1 | SVEGDRGNIQY
TRBJ2-7 | TRBV30 | AWRPIDRSKYEQY
TRBJ2-5 | TRBV7-3 | ASSLTFSRGSQETQY
TRBJ2-5 | TRBV27 | ASSPTLTGVRETQY
TRBJ1-4 | TRBV2 | ASRSGTSRGEKLF
TRBJ1-6 | TRBV18 | ASSPRSAQGSSPLH
TRBJ1-2 | TRBV19 | ASTTGDGYT
TRBJ1-5 | TRBV27 | ASSVDSNQPQH
TRBJ2-3 | TRBV19 | ASREGTADTQY
TRBJ2-1 | TRBV3-1/TRBV3-2 | ASSLSAGGINEQF
TRBJ2-5 | TRBV19 | ASSMGGRETQY
TRBJ2-2 | TRBV30 | AWSPLAGGNTGELF
TRBJ1-4 | TRBV21-1 | ASSSRDRVLDDDAKLF
TRBJ1-4 | TRBV30 | AWSVDVSVGLF
TRBJ2-4 | TRBV19 | ASSTGYPAGGLIAKNIQY